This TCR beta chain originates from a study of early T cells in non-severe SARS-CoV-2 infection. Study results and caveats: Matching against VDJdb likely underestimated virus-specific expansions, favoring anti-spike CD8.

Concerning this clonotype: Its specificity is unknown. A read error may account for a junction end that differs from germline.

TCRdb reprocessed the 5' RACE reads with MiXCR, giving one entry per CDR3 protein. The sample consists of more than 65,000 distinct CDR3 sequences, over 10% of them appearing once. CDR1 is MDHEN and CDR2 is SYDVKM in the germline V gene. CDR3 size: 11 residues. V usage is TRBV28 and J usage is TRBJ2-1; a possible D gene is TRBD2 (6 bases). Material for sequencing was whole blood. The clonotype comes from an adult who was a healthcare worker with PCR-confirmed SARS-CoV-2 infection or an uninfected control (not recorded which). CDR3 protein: CASSSSRERFF. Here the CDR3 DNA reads TGTGCCAGCAGCTCCAGCCGGGAGCGGTTCTTC.